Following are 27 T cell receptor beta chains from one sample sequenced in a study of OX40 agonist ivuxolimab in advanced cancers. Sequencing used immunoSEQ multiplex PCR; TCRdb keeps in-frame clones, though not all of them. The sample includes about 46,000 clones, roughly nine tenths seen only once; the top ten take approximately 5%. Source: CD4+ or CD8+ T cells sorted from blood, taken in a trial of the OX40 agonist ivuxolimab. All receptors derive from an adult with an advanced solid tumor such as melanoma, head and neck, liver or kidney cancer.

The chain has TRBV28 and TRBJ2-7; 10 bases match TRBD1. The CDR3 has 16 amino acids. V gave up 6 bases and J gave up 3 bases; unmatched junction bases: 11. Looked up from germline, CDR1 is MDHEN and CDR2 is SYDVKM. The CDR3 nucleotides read TGTGCCAGCAGCCGCCGTGTCGGACAGGGGGACTACGAGCAGTACTTC. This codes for CASSRRVGQGDYEQYF.

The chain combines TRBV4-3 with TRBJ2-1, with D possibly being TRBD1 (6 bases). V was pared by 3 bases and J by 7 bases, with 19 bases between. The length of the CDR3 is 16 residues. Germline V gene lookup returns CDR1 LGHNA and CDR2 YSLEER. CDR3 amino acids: CASSQGTGSWGNEQFF. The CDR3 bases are TGCGCCAGCAGCCAGGGAACAGGGTCCTGGGGAAATGAGCAGTTCTTC.

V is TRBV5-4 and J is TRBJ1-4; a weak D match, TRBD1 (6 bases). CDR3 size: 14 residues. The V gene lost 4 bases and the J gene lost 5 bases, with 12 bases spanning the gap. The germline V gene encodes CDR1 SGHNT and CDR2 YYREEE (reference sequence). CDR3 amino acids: CASSTGTWNEKLFF. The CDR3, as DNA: TGTGCCAGCAGCACAGGGACCTGGAATGAAAAACTGTTTTTT.

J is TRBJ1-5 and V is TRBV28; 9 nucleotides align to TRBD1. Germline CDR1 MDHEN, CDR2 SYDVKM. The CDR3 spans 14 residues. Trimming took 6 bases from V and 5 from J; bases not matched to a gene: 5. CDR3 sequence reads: CASRAGTGHQPQHF. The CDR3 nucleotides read TGTGCCAGCAGAGCCGGGACAGGGCATCAGCCCCAGCATTTT.

The CDR3 DNA sequence: TGTGCCAGCAGCTTGGAAGAGGGCGAGACCCAGTACTTC. It specifies CASSLEEGETQYF. The chain joins TRBV5-6 to TRBJ2-5, with a tentative D call TRBD2 (5 bases). V shed 0 bases and J shed 5 bases, with 8 bases lying between them. Germline CDR1 reads SGHDT; CDR2 reads YYEEEE. This CDR3 spans 13 amino acids.

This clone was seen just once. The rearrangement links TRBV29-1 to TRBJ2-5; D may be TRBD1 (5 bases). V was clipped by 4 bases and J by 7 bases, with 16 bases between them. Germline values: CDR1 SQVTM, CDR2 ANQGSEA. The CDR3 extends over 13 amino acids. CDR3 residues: CSVGIGALMTQYF. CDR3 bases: TGCAGCGTTGGAATAGGGGCCTTAATGACCCAGTACTTC.

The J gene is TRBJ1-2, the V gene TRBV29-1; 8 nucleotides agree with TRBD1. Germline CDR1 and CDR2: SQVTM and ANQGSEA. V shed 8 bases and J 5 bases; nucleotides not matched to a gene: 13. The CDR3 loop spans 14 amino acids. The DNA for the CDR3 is TGCAGCCTAGGGGAACAGGGGGGCGCATATGGCTACACCTTC. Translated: CSLGEQGGAYGYTF.

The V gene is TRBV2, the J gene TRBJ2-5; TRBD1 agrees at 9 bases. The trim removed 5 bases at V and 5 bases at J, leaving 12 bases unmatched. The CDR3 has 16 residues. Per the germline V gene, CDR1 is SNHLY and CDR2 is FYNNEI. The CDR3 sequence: CASSTGQGLRWETQYF. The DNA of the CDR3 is TGTGCCAGCAGTACAGGACAGGGGTTAAGGTGGGAGACCCAGTACTTC.

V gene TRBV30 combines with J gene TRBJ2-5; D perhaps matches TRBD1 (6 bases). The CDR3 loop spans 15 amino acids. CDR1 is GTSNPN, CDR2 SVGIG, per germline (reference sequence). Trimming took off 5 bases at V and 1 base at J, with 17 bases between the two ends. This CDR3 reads CAWSWAGVGQETQYF. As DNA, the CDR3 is TGTGCCTGGTCCTGGGCAGGGGTAGGCCAAGAGACCCAGTACTTC.

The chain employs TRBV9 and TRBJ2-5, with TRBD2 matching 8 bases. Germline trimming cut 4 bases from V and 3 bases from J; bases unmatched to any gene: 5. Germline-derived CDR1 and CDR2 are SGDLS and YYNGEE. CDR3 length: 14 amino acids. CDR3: CASSPTGGKETQYF. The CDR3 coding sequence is TGTGCCAGCAGCCCCACGGGGGGGAAAGAGACCCAGTACTTC.

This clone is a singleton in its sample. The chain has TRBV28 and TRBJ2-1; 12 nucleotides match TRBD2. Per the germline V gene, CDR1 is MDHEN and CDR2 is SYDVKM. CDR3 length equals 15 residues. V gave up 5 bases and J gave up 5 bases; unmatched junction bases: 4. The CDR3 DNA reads TGTGCCAGCAGTATCCTAGCGGGAGGGAACAATGAGCAGTTCTTC. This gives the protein CASSILAGGNNEQFF.

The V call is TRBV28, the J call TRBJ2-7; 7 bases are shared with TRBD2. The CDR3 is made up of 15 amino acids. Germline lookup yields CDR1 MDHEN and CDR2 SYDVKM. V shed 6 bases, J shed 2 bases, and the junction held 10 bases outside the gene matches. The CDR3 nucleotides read TGTGCCAGCAGCCTTAGCGGGTCCCACACCTACGAGCAGTACTTC. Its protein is CASSLSGSHTYEQYF.

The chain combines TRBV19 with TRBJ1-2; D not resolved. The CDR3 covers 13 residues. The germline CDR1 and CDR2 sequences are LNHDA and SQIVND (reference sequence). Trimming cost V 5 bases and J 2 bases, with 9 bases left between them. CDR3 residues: CASSPSLNYGYTF. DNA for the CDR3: TGTGCCAGTAGTCCCTCGCTGAACTATGGCTACACCTTC. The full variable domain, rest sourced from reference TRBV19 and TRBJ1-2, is DGGITQSPKYLFRKEGQNVTLSCEQNLNHDAMYWYRQDPGQGLRLIYYSQIVNDFQKGDIAEGYSVSREKKESFPLTVTSAQKNPTAFYLCASSPSLNYGYTFGSGTRLTVV.

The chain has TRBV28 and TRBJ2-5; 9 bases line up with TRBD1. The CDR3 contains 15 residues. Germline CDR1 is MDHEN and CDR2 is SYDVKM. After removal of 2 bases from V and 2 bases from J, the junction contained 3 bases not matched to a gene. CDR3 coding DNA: TGTGCCAGCAGTTTAGGGACAGGGCTACAAGAGACCCAGTACTTC. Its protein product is CASSLGTGLQETQYF.

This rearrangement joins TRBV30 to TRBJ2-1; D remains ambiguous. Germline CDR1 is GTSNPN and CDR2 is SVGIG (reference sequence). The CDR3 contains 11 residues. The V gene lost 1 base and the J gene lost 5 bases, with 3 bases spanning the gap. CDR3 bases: TGTGCCTGGAGTGCCCACAATGAGCAGTTCTTC. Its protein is CAWSAHNEQFF.

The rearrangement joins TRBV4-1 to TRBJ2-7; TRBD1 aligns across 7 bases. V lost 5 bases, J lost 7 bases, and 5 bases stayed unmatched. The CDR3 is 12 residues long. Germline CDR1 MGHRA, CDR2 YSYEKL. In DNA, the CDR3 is TGCGCCAGCAGCGGGCAGGGGGTAGAGCAGTACGTC. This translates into CASSGQGVEQYV.

The CDR3 DNA sequence: TGTGCCAGTAGTACACAGACCCCGGGGGACACTGAAGCTTTCTTT. Translation gives CASSTQTPGDTEAFF. The genes are TRBV19 and TRBJ1-1; D perhaps matches TRBD1 (5 bases). Germline V lookup: CDR1 LNHDA, CDR2 SQIVND (reference sequence). Trimming stripped 4 bases from V and 3 bases from J, with 15 bases between. The CDR3 totals 15 residues.

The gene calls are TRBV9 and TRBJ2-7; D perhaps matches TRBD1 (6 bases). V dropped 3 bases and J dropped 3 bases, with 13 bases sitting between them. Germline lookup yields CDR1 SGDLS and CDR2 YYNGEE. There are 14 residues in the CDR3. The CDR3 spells CASSAEQGIYEQYF. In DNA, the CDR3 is TGTGCCAGCAGCGCGGAACAGGGCATCTACGAGCAGTACTTC.

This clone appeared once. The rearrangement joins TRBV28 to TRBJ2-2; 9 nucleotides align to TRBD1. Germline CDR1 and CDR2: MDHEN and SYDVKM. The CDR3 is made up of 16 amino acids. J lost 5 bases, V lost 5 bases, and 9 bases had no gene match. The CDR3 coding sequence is TGTGCCAGCAGTAGTACAGGGGGCGGTTATACCGGGGAGCTGTTTTTT. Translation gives CASSSTGGGYTGELFF.

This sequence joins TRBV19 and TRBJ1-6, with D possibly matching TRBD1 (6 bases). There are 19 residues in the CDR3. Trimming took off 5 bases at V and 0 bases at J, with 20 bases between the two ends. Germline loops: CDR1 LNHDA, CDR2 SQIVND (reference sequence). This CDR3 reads CASSLTGTSYNSYNSPLHF. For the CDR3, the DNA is TGTGCCAGTAGTCTCACAGGGACCTCTTACAACTCCTATAATTCACCCCTCCACTTT. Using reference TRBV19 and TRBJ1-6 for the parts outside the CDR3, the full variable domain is DGGITQSPKYLFRKEGQNVTLSCEQNLNHDAMYWYRQDPGQGLRLIYYSQIVNDFQKGDIAEGYSVSREKKESFPLTVTSAQKNPTAFYLCASSLTGTSYNSYNSPLHFGNGTRLTVT.

This chain's CDR3 is CASSPPGGRSYNEQFF. The CDR3 DNA reads TGTGCCAGCAGCCCCCCCGGGGGCCGGTCCTACAATGAGCAGTTCTTC. The rearrangement links TRBV7-9 to TRBJ2-1; D may be TRBD1 or TRBD2 (6 bases each). V was shortened by 5 bases and J by 1 base, with 15 bases between the two germline ends. The CDR3 totals 16 residues. CDR1 is SEHNR, CDR2 FQNEAQ, per germline (reference sequence).

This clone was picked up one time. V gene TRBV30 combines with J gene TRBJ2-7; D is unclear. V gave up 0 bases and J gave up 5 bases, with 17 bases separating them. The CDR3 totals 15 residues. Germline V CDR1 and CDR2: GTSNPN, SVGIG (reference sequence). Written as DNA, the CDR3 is TGTGCCTGGAGTGTACAGTTCAGCTACCTAGACGAGCAGTACTTC. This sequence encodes CAWSVQFSYLDEQYF.

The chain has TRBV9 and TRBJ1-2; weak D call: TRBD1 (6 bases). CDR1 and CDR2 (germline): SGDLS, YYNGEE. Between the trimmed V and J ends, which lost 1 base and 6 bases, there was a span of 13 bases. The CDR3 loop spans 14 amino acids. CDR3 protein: CASSVPGARNGYTF. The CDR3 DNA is TGTGCCAGCAGCGTACCGGGGGCGCGCAATGGCTACACCTTC.

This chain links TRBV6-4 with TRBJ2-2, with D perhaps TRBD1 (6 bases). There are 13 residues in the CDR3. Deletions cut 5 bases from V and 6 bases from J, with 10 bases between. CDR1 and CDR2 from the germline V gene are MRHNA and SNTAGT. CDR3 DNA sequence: TGTGCCAGCAGTACAGGGATCCCCGGGGAGCTGTTTTTT. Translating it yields CASSTGIPGELFF.

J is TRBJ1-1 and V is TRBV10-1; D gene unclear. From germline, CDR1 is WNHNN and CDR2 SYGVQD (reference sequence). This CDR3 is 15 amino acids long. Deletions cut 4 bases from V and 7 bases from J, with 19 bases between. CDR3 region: CASSGPGTRRGEAFF. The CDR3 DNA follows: TGCGCCAGCAGTGGACCGGGAACCCGCCGCGGTGAAGCTTTCTTT.

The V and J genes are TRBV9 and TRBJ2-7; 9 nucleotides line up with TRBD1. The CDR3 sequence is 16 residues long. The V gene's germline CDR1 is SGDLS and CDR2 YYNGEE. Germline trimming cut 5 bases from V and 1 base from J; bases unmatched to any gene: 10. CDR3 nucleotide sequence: TGTGCCAGCAGTCCTTCGGACAGGGGAGGGTCCTACGAGCAGTACGTC. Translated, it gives CASSPSDRGGSYEQYV.

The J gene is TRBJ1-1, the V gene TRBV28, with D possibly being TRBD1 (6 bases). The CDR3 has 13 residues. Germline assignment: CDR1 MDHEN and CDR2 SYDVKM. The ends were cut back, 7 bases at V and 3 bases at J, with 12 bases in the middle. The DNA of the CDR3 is TGTGCCAGCACTATATGGACAGACACTGAAGCTTTCTTT. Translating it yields CASTIWTDTEAFF.